This TCR beta chain was profiled in a study of T cell responses to AZD1222 COVID-19 vaccine (dated by TCRdb to 2020 to 2022). Context from the whole study: A total of 233 trial participants underwent TCR sequencing, of whom 207 received two doses of AZD1222 and 26 received two doses of the MenACWY control vaccine. Enrollment into the trials was organized by age into subgroups of 18-55, 56-69 and 70-plus years, and those subgroups contained 148, 28 and 57 TCR-sequenced participants, respectively.

For CDR1 and CDR2, the germline V gene lists SGDLS and YYNGEE. Its CDR3 holds 15 amino acids, cysteine through phenylalanine. The sequence is cut down to CDR3 DNA, 45 bases in frame from base 1. The germline V end is reduced by 3 bases and the J end by 2 bases; junction bases left unmatched: 6. The time point label of this sample denotes: about 28 days (+/-7) after the second vaccine dose. Interpreted using the paper, the treatment or condition label stands for: meningococcal conjugate vaccine given as trial control. Vaccinee samples came from UK trials COV001 and COV002, including a single-blind randomized controlled phase 2/3 trial of AZD1222 (ChAdOx1 nCoV-19) in healthy adults. Trial participant PBMC samples were collected at day 0 and day 28 after the second dose for TCRbeta chain sequencing. Regarding this clone: No antigen is known for it. The input lacks base qualities; no much larger clone sits a single base away.

Here is what the overall study found, with its caveats: A significant rise in spike-specific TCR breadth and depth was observed after two AZD1222 doses relative to day 0 and relative to MenACWY recipients. The vaccine-associated CD4 TCRs covered the entire spike protein, and the dominant responses fell in regions 160-218 and 743-854. In the small 56-69-year group, the increase in depth fell short of significance, most likely because of low power. Conclusions about previously exposed vaccinees were limited because only six or seven AZD1222 recipients were SARS-CoV-2 seropositive at baseline. Because no day 14 peak-response samples were available, repertoires were characterized only after the peak T cell response. Reportedly, close to half of the unique spike-specific TCRs recognized epitopes lying outside the regions that are mutated in the B.1.351 and B.1.1.7 variants. Participants were mostly white British and included more females than males, and it was suggested by the authors that clonal diversity may have been underestimated.

The CDR3 regions of human TCRbeta chains were analyzed by immunosequencing. From the authors' description of their analysis: Repertoire TCRs were matched against a reference library of SARS-CoV-2-specific TCRs generated with the MIRA antigen-specificity platform. Breadth was defined as the fraction of unique TCRs that were SARS-CoV-2-associated, and depth was defined as the fraction of total T cells that were SARS-CoV-2-associated. Each spike-specific TCR was assigned to its reactive spike region and to a CD4 or CD8 class using the MIRA data. Log10-transformed breadth and depth values were compared by one-way ANOVA with Sidak's multiple comparisons tests. TCRdb holds this immuneACCESS table with in-frame rearrangements only. Some clones are missing; in checked studies, unresolved V genes explain under half, and the rest has no known cause. V, J and clone size are taken as reported in that table, and D and trimming were inferred from the DNA itself. This sample lists around 66,000 clones; around 90% were detected once. Of the sample, more than 4.5% falls within the top ten clones.

The sample consisted of peripheral blood, taken 28 days after the second dose of the MenACWY control vaccine. The sequence joins TRBV9 to TRBJ2-7; TRBD1 aligns with 9 central bases. The receptor was isolated from an adult who received the MenACWY meningococcal vaccine as a control. Read as DNA, the sequence is TGTGCCAGCAGCGAGAGGGGACAGGGCACCTACGAGCAGTACTTC. This gives the protein CASSERGQGTYEQYF.